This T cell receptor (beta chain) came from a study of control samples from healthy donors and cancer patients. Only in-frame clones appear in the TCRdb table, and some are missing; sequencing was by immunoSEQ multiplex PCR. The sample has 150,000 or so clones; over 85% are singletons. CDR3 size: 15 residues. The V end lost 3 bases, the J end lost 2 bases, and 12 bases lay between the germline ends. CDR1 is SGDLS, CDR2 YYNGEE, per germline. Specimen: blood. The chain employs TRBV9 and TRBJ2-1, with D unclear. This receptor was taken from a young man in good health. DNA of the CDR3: TGTGCCAGCAGCGCCGTGGGGATGACCTACAATGAGCAGTTCTTC. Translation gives CASSAVGMTYNEQFF.